The source of this T cell receptor beta chain is a study of shared clonotypes between healthy human individuals. This clone was seen ten or more times. Germline V gives CDR1 MNHEY, CDR2 SVGAGI. V gave up 9 bases and J gave up 7 bases, with 12 bases separating them. The CDR3 contains 11 residues. Bulk PBMC genomic DNA spanned ten immunoSEQ deep plates. Profiling relied on immunoSEQ multiplex PCR, and the TCRdb table lists in-frame clones only, not all of them. The data hold some 530,000 clones, with around 85% observed a single time. Input material: PBMCs. The genes are TRBV6-5 and TRBJ1-2; possibly TRBD1 for D (5 bases). This clonotype was obtained from a woman aged 40 to 49 in good health. Some clones in this sample may be carry-over from other donors' samples. The CDR3 DNA sequence: TGTGCCAGTACGGGGGGAGCTGGCTACACCTTC. Translated, it gives CASTGGAGYTF.